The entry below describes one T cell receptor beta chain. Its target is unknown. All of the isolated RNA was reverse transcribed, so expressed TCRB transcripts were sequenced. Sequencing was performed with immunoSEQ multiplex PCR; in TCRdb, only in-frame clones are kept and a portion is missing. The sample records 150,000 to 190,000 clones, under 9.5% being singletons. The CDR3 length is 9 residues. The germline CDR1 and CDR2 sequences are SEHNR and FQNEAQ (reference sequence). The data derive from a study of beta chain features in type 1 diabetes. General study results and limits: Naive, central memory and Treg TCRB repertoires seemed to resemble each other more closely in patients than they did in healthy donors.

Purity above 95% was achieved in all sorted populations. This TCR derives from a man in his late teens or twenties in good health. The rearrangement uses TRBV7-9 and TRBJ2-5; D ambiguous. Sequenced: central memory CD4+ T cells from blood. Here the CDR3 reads CAVSETQYF. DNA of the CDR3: TGTGCTGTCTCGGAGACCCAGTACTTC.